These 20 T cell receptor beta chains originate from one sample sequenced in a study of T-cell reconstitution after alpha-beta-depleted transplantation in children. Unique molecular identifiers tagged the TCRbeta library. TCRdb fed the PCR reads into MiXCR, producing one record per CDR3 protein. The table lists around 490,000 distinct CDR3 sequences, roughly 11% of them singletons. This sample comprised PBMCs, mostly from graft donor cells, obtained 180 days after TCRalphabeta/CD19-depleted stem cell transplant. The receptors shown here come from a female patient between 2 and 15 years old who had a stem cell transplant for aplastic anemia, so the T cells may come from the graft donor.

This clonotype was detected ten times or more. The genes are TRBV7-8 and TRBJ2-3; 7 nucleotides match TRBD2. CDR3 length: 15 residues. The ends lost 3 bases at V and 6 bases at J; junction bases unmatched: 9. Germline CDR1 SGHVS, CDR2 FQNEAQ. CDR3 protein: CASSFTGEGRDTQYF. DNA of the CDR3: TGTGCCAGCAGCTTTACGGGGGAGGGGAGGGATACGCAGTATTTT.

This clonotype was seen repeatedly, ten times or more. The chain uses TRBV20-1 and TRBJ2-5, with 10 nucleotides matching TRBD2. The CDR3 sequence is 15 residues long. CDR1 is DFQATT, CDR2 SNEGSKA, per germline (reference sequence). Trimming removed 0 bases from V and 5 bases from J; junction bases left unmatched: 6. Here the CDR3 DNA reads TGCAGTGCTAGAGACGGTGGGACTAGCGTTGAGACCCAGTACTTC. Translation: CSARDGGTSVETQYF.

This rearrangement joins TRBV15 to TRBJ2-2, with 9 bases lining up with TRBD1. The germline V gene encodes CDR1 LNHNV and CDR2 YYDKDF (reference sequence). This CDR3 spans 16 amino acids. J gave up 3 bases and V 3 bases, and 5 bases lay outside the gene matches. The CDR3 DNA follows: TGTGCCACCAGCAGGAAACAGGGGGCGGACACCGGGGAGCTGTTTTTT. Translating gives CATSRKQGADTGELFF.

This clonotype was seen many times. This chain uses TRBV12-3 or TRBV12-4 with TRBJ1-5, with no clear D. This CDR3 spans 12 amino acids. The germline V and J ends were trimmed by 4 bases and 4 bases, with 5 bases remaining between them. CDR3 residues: CASSSPNQPQHF. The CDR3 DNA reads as TGTGCCAGCAGTTCCCCTAATCAGCCCCAGCATTTT.

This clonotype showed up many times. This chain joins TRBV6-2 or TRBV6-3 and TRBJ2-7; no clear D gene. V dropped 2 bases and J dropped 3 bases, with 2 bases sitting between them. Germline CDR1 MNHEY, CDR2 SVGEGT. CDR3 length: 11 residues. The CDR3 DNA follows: TGTGCCAGCAGTTACAACTACGAGCAGTACTTC. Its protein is CASSYNYEQYF.

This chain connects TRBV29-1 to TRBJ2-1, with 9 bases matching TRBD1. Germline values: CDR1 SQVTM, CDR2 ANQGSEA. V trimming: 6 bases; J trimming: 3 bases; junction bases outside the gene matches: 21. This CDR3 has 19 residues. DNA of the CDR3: TGCAGCGTCGGACCGGGACAGGGTGGGATAGCGGCGTACTACAATGAGCAGTTCTTC. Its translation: CSVGPGQGGIAAYYNEQFF.

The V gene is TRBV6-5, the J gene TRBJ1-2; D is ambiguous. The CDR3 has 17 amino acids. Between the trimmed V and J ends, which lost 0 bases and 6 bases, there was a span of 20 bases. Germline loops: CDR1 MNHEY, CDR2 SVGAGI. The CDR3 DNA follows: TGTGCCAGCAGTTACTCGATTATGGCAGCCGTGGCTCATGGCTACACCTTC. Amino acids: CASSYSIMAAVAHGYTF.

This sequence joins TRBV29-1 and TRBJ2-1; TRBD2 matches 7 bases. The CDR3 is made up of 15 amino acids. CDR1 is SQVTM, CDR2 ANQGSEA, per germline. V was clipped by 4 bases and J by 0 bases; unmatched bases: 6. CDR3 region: CSVVLAASSYNEQFF. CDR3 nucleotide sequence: TGCAGCGTTGTCCTAGCGGCGAGCTCCTACAATGAGCAGTTCTTC.

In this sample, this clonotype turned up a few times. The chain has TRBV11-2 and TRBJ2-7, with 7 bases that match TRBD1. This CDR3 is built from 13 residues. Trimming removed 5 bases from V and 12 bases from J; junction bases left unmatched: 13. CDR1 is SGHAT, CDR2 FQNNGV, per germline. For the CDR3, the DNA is TGTGCCAGCAGCCTCCAACCCCGACAGGGATTGTACGTC. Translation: CASSLQPRQGLYV.

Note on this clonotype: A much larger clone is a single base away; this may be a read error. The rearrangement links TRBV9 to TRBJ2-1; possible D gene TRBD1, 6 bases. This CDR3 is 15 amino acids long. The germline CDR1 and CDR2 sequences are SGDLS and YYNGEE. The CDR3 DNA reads TGTGCCAGCAGCGGGGACATAAGCTCCTACAATGAGCGGTTCTTC. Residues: CASSGDISSYNERFF.

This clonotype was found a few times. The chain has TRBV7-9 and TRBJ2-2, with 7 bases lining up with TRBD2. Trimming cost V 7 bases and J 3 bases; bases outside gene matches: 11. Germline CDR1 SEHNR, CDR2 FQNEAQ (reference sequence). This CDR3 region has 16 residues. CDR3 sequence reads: CASTQRGGQDTGELFF. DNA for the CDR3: TGTGCCAGCACCCAACGGGGAGGGCAGGACACCGGGGAGCTGTTTTTT.

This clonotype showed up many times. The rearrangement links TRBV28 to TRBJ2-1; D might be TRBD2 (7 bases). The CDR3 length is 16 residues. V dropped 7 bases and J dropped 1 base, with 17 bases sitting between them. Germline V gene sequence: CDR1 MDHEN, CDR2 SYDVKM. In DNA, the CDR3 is TGTGCCAGCACCCGGTCGGGGGGCATGTCCTACAATGAGCAGTTCTTC. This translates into CASTRSGGMSYNEQFF. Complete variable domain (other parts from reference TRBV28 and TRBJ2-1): DVKVTQSSRYLVKRTGEKVFLECVQDMDHENMFWYRQDPGLGLRLIYFSYDVKMKEKGDIPEGYSVSREKKERFSLILESASTNQTSMYLCASTRSGGMSYNEQFFGPGTRLTVL.

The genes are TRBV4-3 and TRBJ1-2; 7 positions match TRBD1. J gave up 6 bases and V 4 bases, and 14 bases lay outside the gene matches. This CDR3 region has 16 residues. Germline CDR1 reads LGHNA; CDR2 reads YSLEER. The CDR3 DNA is TGCGCCAGCAGCCCCCTCCCGACAGGGCGTCTGGATGGCTACACCTTC. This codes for CASSPLPTGRLDGYTF.

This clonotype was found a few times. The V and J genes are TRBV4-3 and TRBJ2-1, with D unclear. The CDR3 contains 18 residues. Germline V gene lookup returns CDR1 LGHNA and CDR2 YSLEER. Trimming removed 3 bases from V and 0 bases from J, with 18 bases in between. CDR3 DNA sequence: TGCGCCAGCAGCCAGTATCTAGTCGGCTCCTACTCCTACAATGAGCAGTTCTTC. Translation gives CASSQYLVGSYSYNEQFF.

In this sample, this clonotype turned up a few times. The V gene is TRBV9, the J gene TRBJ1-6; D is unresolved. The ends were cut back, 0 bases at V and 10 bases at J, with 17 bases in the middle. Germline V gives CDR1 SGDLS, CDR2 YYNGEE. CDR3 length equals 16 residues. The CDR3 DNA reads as TGTGCCAGCAGCGTAGCACCCGGGCTAATAGGGTCACCCCTCCACTTT. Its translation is CASSVAPGLIGSPLHF.

The CDR3: CASIHGQGTQPQHF. CDR3 nucleotides: TGTGCCAGCATACACGGACAGGGCACTCAGCCCCAGCATTTT. This rearrangement joins TRBV28 to TRBJ1-5; 8 bases are a match to TRBD1. The CDR3 contains 14 residues. After removal of 7 bases from V and 6 bases from J, the junction contained 8 bases not matched to a gene. Germline assignment: CDR1 MDHEN and CDR2 SYDVKM.

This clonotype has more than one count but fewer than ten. This chain's CDR3 is CASSFNPRTGKINEQFF. DNA of the CDR3: TGTGCCAGCAGCTTTAACCCCCGGACAGGGAAGATTAATGAGCAGTTCTTC. The chain carries TRBV7-9 and TRBJ2-1; 8 nucleotides align to TRBD1. CDR1 and CDR2 from the germline V gene are SEHNR and FQNEAQ (reference sequence). The CDR3 is 17 amino acids. The trim removed 3 bases at V and 7 bases at J, leaving 14 bases unmatched.

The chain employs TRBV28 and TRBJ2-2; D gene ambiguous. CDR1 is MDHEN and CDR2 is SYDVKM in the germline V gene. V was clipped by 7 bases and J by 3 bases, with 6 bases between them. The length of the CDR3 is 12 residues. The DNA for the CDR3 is TGTGCCAGCACCCGACACACCGGGGAGCTGTTTTTT. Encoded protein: CASTRHTGELFF.

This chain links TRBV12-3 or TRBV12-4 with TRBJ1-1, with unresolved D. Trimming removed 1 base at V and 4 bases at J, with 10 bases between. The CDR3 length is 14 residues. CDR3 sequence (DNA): TGTGCCAGCAGTTTAGAGATACGGAGCACTGAAGCTTTCTTT. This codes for CASSLEIRSTEAFF.

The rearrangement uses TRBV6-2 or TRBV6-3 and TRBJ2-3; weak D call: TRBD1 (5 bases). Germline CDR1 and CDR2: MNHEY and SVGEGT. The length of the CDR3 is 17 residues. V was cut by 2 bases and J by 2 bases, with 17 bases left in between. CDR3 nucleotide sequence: TGTGCCAGCAGTTACGACAGCGCGATGGGGCCCACAGATACGCAGTATTTT. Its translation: CASSYDSAMGPTDTQYF.